One T cell receptor (beta chain) is described in this entry. V was clipped by 9 bases and J by 10 bases, with 12 bases between them. CDR3 size: 10 residues. The data are from a study of T cell responses to AZD1222 COVID-19 vaccine. Profiled with immunoSEQ multiplex PCR; TCRdb holds only in-frame clones, not every one. The sample consists of 100,000 to 150,000 clones, 91% of them appearing once. The clonotype was recovered from an adult in good health. Here the sequenced sample was peripheral blood, taken on day 0 of AZD1222 vaccination. The chain uses TRBV12-3 or TRBV12-4 and TRBJ1-1; maybe TRBD1 (6 bases). CDR3 protein: CASLNRVAFF. CDR3 sequence (DNA): TGTGCCAGTCTAAACAGGGTAGCTTTCTTT.